These T cell receptor beta chains were read from a single sample in a study of blood T cell repertoires in COVID-19. This table comes from immunoSEQ multiplex PCR, and its TCRdb copy is limited to in-frame clones, with some not included. The sample yields about 150,000 clones, approximately 80% seen once. Sequenced material: peripheral blood. These receptors were taken from a man aged 55 to 70 with acute or convalescent COVID-19. The CDR3 runs from the conserved cysteine through the conserved F or W. The order of the fields is clone size, J gene, D gene, V gene, CDR3 length, CDR3 protein, CDR3 DNA. D genes are given only for firm matches. A row's size may be missing; if present it is once, few, many or a size class.

NA TRBJ1-5 NA TRBV6-6 15 CASSYSSGENQPQHF TGTGCCAGCAGTTACTCAAGTGGAGAGAATCAGCCCCAGCATTTT
NA TRBJ2-3 TRBD1 TRBV7-3 14 CASSYGTGTDTQYF TGTGCCAGCAGCTATGGGACAGGCACAGATACGCAGTATTTT
NA TRBJ2-1 NA TRBV11-3 15 CASSLAGGSYNEQFF TGTGCCAGCAGCTTGGCCGGGGGCTCCTACAATGAGCAGTTCTTC
NA TRBJ2-1 NA TRBV24-1 12 CATSDPGIEQFF TGTGCCACCAGTGACCCCGGTATCGAGCAGTTCTTC
once TRBJ1-2 TRBD1 TRBV3-1/TRBV3-2 15 CASSTRQGAHYGYTF TGTGCCAGCAGCACCCGACAGGGGGCACACTATGGCTACACCTTC
NA TRBJ2-7 NA TRBV5-4 16 CASSSPQAEVGAEQYF TGTGCCAGCAGCTCTCCTCAGGCGGAGGTGGGGGCCGAGCAGTACTTC
few TRBJ2-7 TRBD1 TRBV5-1 14 CASSLGQGANEQYF TGCGCCAGCAGCCTCGGACAGGGGGCCAACGAGCAGTACTTC
once TRBJ1-2 TRBD1 TRBV7-2 13 CASSRQDRDFYTF TGTGCCAGCAGCCGTCAGGACAGGGACTTCTACACCTTC
NA TRBJ1-3 TRBD1 TRBV28 15 CASSHRTGSGNTIYF TGTGCCAGCAGTCATCGGACAGGTTCTGGAAACACCATATATTTT
NA TRBJ1-3 NA TRBV2 17 CASSGGGGRISGNTIYF TGTGCCAGCAGTGGTGGTGGTGGCAGAATCTCTGGAAACACCATATATTTT
few TRBJ2-7 NA TRBV20-1 11 CSARDRGIQYF TGCAGTGCTAGAGATCGGGGGATCCAGTACTTC
NA TRBJ2-3 TRBD2 TRBV10-3 13 CAMWRGTGDTQYF TGTGCCATGTGGCGGGGGACGGGGGATACGCAGTATTTT
NA TRBJ1-2 NA TRBV19 14 CASSSGGAFYGYTF TGTGCCAGTAGTAGCGGGGGCGCGTTTTATGGCTACACCTTC
once TRBJ1-3 NA TRBV6-5 14 CASTRTGFGNTIYF TGTGCCAGCACTCGCACGGGGTTTGGAAACACCATATATTTT
NA TRBJ1-4 NA TRBV6-5 15 CASSSQPDSVEKLFF TGTGCCAGCAGCTCCCAACCGGACAGCGTAGAAAAACTGTTTTTT
few TRBJ2-7 NA TRBV7-2 15 CASSLGSSGRYEQYF TGTGCCAGCAGCTTAGGTTCGTCCGGCAGGTACGAGCAGTACTTC
NA TRBJ1-3 NA TRBV19 15 CASRTPGRVGNTIYF TGTGCCAGTAGGACCCCCGGTCGGGTCGGAAACACCATATATTTT
NA TRBJ2-5 TRBD2 TRBV6-6 14 CASTSSGGGETQYF TGTGCCAGCACCTCCTCGGGGGGAGGCGAGACCCAGTACTTC
NA TRBJ1-6 NA TRBV6-5 13 CASSYNRDSPLHF TGTGCCAGCAGTTATAACAGGGATTCACCCCTCCACTTT
NA TRBJ1-2 TRBD1 TRBV28 15 CASILTGALLGGYTF TGTGCCAGCATACTCACAGGGGCACTTTTGGGGGGCTACACCTTC
NA TRBJ2-1 NA TRBV18 13 CASSQQEGGEQFF TGTGCCAGCTCCCAACAAGAGGGTGGTGAGCAGTTCTTC
NA TRBJ1-6 TRBD1 TRBV19 14 CASSIGQGASPLHF TGTGCCAGTAGTATCGGTCAGGGGGCCTCACCCCTCCACTTT
NA TRBJ1-1 NA TRBV2 13 CASYRALNTEAFF TGTGCCAGCTACAGGGCCTTGAACACTGAAGCTTTCTTT
NA TRBJ1-3 NA TRBV5-1 14 CASSYGDSGNTIYF TGCGCCAGCAGCTACGGGGACTCTGGAAACACCATATATTTT
NA TRBJ2-7 NA TRBV3-1/TRBV3-2 15 CASSQGPGRAYEQYF TGTGCCAGCAGCCAAGGCCCGGGAAGAGCCTACGAGCAGTACTTC
NA TRBJ1-2 NA TRBV4-2 14 CASSQGHGNYGYTF TGTGCCAGCAGCCAAGGACACGGCAACTATGGCTACACCTTC
once TRBJ2-1 NA TRBV20-1 16 CSASGSEERVYNEQFF TGCAGTGCTAGTGGGTCCGAAGAGCGGGTGTACAATGAGCAGTTCTTC
NA TRBJ2-3 TRBD2 TRBV5-5 18 CASSSGLAGATSTDTQYF TGTGCCAGCAGCTCGGGACTAGCGGGGGCCACTAGCACAGATACGCAGTATTTT